The sequence of this T cell receptor (beta chain) was determined in a study of shared clonotypes between healthy human individuals. Looking at the study overall: Aged 18 to 49, the donors were two women and a few men.

Study outcomes and limitations: Although depth was large, rarefaction showed that sequencing of the sorted subsets was incomplete. With few donors, the genetic and exposure-history diversity represented was limited.

In the naive CD8 group, cells lacked CD45RO and were positively selected for CCR7, so terminally differentiated effector memory CD45RA+ cells were left out. This CDR3 is 14 amino acids long. Germline lookup yields CDR1 SEHNR and CDR2 FQNEAQ (reference sequence). Deletions cut 1 base from V and 5 bases from J, with 12 bases between. How the authors handled the data: ImmunoSEQ supplied junction-only sequences lacking quality scores, so filtering was different. The data were produced by immunoSEQ multiplex PCR, yet TCRdb's version contains in-frame clones alone and is incomplete. V and J calls and clone size are those listed in that table; D and trimming were worked out from the DNA. This sample has fewer than 850,000 clones; 96% occur once, and the top ten carry about 0.25%. A remark on this clone: Its target is unknown.

The rearrangement uses TRBV7-9 and TRBJ2-7; no clear D. This sequence originates from a man under 40 in good health. The specimen was naive CD8+ T cells sorted from blood. This CDR3 is CASSLDLPTDEQYF. CDR3 in DNA: TGTGCCAGCAGCTTAGATCTCCCAACTGACGAGCAGTACTTC.